A single sample gave rise to the 27 T cell receptor beta chains below, sequenced in a study of blood T cells in healthy people across ages. Together with a sample-barcoded 5' primer, a J-beta primer mix was included in a second PCR lasting roughly 6 to 12 cycles. TCRdb re-analysed the 5' RACE reads in MiXCR, keeping a single row per CDR3 protein. The profile covers fewer than 2,000,000 distinct CDR3 sequences, with roughly 30% appearing a single time and around 10% taken by the ten largest. The material sequenced was blood. These receptors were collected from a woman aged 25 to 45 in good health.

Comments on this clonotype: The junction departs from germline at one end; a sequencing error may be responsible. This rearrangement joins TRBV3-1 to TRBJ2-1; D remains unclear. The germline CDR1 and CDR2 sequences are LGHDT and YNNKEL (reference sequence). The CDR3 is made up of 15 amino acids. The CDR3 DNA sequence: TGTGCCAGCGGCCAAGACGGGCAGTCCTACAATGAGCAGTTCTTC. Translating gives CASGQDGQSYNEQFF.

The gene calls are TRBV9 and TRBJ2-1; D is possibly TRBD2 (5 bases). Per the germline V gene, CDR1 is SGDLS and CDR2 is YYNGEE. The CDR3 extends over 15 amino acids. The V end was cut by 4 bases, the J end by 2 bases, with 13 bases between. The DNA of the CDR3 is TGTGCCAGCAGCCTTGGGCGGGCCCCCTACAATGAGCAGTTCTTC. It translates to CASSLGRAPYNEQFF.

This rearrangement joins TRBV4-1 to TRBJ2-7, with TRBD1 as a possible D gene (6 bases). CDR1 MGHRA and CDR2 YSYEKL come from the germline V gene. The length of the CDR3 is 15 residues. V shed 4 bases and J shed 2 bases, with 15 bases lying between them. The CDR3, as DNA: TGCGCCAGCAGCCTGATCGGACAGAGAACCTACGAGCAGTACTTC. Residues: CASSLIGQRTYEQYF.

V usage is TRBV20-1 and J usage is TRBJ2-7; D is possibly TRBD1 (5 bases). The V and J ends lost 0 bases and 2 bases respectively, with 8 bases between them. Germline-derived CDR1 and CDR2 are DFQATT and SNEGSKA (reference sequence). This CDR3 comprises 13 residues. Here the CDR3 DNA reads TGCAGTGCTAGAGATGTAGGGGCCTACGAGCAGTACTTC. Amino acids: CSARDVGAYEQYF.

To note about this clonotype: Given a much more abundant clone one base away, this may be a read error. The chain recombines TRBV12-3 or TRBV12-4 with TRBJ2-1, with 11 bases aligning to TRBD2. After removal of 6 bases from V and 5 bases from J, the junction contained 9 bases not matched to a gene. The CDR3 is 16 amino acids. CDR3 nucleotides: TGTGCCAGCAGCCGTAGGGCGGGACTAGCGGACAATGAGCAGTTCTTC. Translated, it gives CASSRRAGLADNEQFF.

This clonotype occurred a few times. This rearrangement joins TRBV7-2 to TRBJ2-1, with D possibly being TRBD2 (5 bases). This CDR3 region has 16 residues. Germline V CDR1 and CDR2: SGHTA, FQGNSA. V gave up 0 bases and J gave up 4 bases, with 13 bases separating them. The CDR3 spells CASSLAYGLAYNEQFF. For the CDR3, the DNA is TGTGCCAGCAGCTTAGCTTATGGGTTAGCGTACAATGAGCAGTTCTTC.

This clonotype has a count of ten or more. The chain uses TRBV6-1 and TRBJ2-6; D may be TRBD1 (5 bases). The CDR3 has 14 residues. CDR1 MNHNS and CDR2 SASEGT come from the germline V gene. V lost 6 bases and J 6 bases, leaving 12 bases between the germline ends. CDR3 nucleotides: TGTGCCAGCAGGCCCCCCAGGGAGGCCAACGTCCTGACTTTC. Its translation is CASRPPREANVLTF.

This clonotype was seen only a few times. The chain couples TRBV28 to TRBJ2-3, with D tentatively TRBD2 (6 bases). Between the trimmed V and J ends, which lost 4 bases and 6 bases, there was a span of 17 bases. The CDR3 has 15 residues. Germline V gene sequence: CDR1 MDHEN, CDR2 SYDVKM. In nucleotides, the CDR3 is TGTGCCAGCAGTTCCGGGACTTCGAGGAGGGATACGCAGTATTTT. Amino acid sequence: CASSSGTSRRDTQYF.

The rearrangement joins TRBV27 to TRBJ1-2, with D unresolved. From germline, CDR1 is MNHEY and CDR2 SMNVEV (reference sequence). This CDR3 has 14 amino acids. Trimming took off 4 bases at V and 2 bases at J, with 11 bases between the two ends. The CDR3 DNA reads as TGTGCCAGCAGTTACGACAAGACCAACTATGGCTACACCTTC. Translating gives CASSYDKTNYGYTF.

Comments on this clonotype: Just one base apart from a much larger clone, this may be a read error. Written as DNA, the CDR3 is TGTACCATTGCGGAGCGGGGGGCTTACAATGAGCAGTTCTTC. Amino acids: CTIAERGAYNEQFF. The V and J genes are TRBV12-3 or TRBV12-4 and TRBJ2-1; 9 nucleotides line up with TRBD2. This CDR3 is 14 amino acids long.

This clonotype has at least ten counts. V and J are TRBV5-1 and TRBJ2-1; the match to TRBD2 covers 12 bases. This CDR3 comprises 15 residues. Trimming cost V 2 bases and J 8 bases; bases outside gene matches: 5. Germline V lookup: CDR1 SGHRS, CDR2 YFSETQ. This CDR3 reads CASSLRLAGVDEQFF. For the CDR3, the DNA is TGCGCCAGCAGCTTACGACTAGCGGGAGTAGATGAGCAGTTCTTC. The variable domain in full, with the rest retrieved from reference TRBV5-1 and TRBJ2-1, is KAGVTQTPRYLIKTRGQQVTLSCSPISGHRSVSWYQQTPGQGLQFLFEYFSETQRNKGNFPGRFSGRQFSNSRSEMNVSTLELGDSALYLCASSLRLAGVDEQFFGPGTRLTVL.

V usage is TRBV5-1 and J usage is TRBJ1-1; TRBD1 is a possible D gene (5 bases). The V end lost 0 bases, the J end lost 4 bases, and 16 bases lay between the germline ends. From germline, CDR1 is SGHRS and CDR2 YFSETQ. The CDR3 spans 16 residues. Here the CDR3 DNA reads TGCGCCAGCAGCTTGGATCCAGGGTCGCGGGGCACTGAAGCTTTCTTT. It translates to CASSLDPGSRGTEAFF.

Only a few counts were recorded for this clonotype. This CDR3 reads CASSSRAGGYEQYF. The CDR3 DNA follows: TGTGCCAGCAGTTCTCGTGCGGGGGGTTACGAGCAGTACTTC. This chain uses TRBV27 with TRBJ2-7; 8 bases line up with TRBD2. Germline V gives CDR1 MNHEY, CDR2 SMNVEV (reference sequence). This CDR3 has 14 residues. V lost 4 bases to trimming and J lost 4 bases; unmatched junction nucleotides: 6.

The V call is TRBV19, the J call TRBJ1-5, with 8 bases that match TRBD1. The V gene end was trimmed by 5 bases and the J gene end by 0 bases; junction bases not matched to a gene: 6. The CDR3 covers 16 residues. Per the germline V gene, CDR1 is LNHDA and CDR2 is SQIVND (reference sequence). CDR3 DNA: TGTGCCAGTAGTCCGCGACAGGGGTATAGCAATCAGCCCCAGCATTTT. Residues: CASSPRQGYSNQPQHF.

This clonotype occurred many times. The chain has TRBV6-7 and TRBJ2-7, with D tentatively TRBD2 (5 bases). TRBV6-7 is treated as an ORF (open reading frame) with a function not yet certain. The CDR3 length is 13 residues. Trimming shortened V by 6 bases and J by 0 bases, and 9 bases separated the two germline ends. The CDR3 nucleotides are TGTGCCAGCAGCCAGCGGAACTCCTACGAGCAGTACTTC. It yields the protein CASSQRNSYEQYF.

The chain joins TRBV3-1 to TRBJ2-5; TRBD2 agrees at 8 bases. The CDR3 is made up of 15 amino acids. Germline CDR1 LGHDT, CDR2 YNNKEL (reference sequence). The trim removed 4 bases at V and 6 bases at J, leaving 10 bases unmatched. This CDR3 is CASSPSGAGEKTQYF. The CDR3 DNA reads TGTGCCAGCAGCCCCTCGGGAGCGGGGGAGAAGACCCAGTACTTC.

The chain combines TRBV19 with TRBJ2-1; 8 bases agree with TRBD2. The CDR3 is 14 amino acids. Trimming at V came to 7 bases and at J to 9 bases, leaving 11 bases not matched to a gene. CDR1 is LNHDA and CDR2 is SQIVND in the germline V gene (reference sequence). The CDR3 spells CASTNGGGLGEQFF. In nucleotides, the CDR3 is TGTGCCAGTACGAACGGCGGGGGGCTGGGTGAGCAGTTCTTC.

This clonotype was seen a few times. This sequence joins TRBV7-9 and TRBJ2-3; possibly TRBD1 or TRBD2 for D (5 bases each). Trimming shortened V by 3 bases and J by 7 bases, and 26 bases separated the two germline ends. CDR3 size: 18 residues. Per germline, CDR1 SEHNR and CDR2 FQNEAQ (reference sequence). The CDR3 region is CASSFPLDRGPPGNTQYF. In nucleotides, the CDR3 is TGTGCCAGCAGCTTTCCACTCGATCGGGGCCCACCGGGTAATACGCAGTATTTT.

The gene calls are TRBV20-1 and TRBJ2-1; tentatively, D is TRBD1 or TRBD2 (5 bases each). Germline CDR1 is DFQATT and CDR2 is SNEGSKA (reference sequence). CDR3 size: 15 residues. V lost 1 base and J 5 bases, leaving 15 bases between the germline ends. CDR3 bases: TGCAGTGCTAGAGTGCCCGGGGCGTGGGACAATGAGCAGTTCTTC. Its translation is CSARVPGAWDNEQFF.

This clonotype was picked up a small number of times. A single base separates this from a much larger clone, so it may be a read error. This chain links TRBV19 with TRBJ2-7, with 11 positions matching TRBD2. This CDR3 contains 15 residues. Germline V CDR1 and CDR2: LNHDA, SQIVND (reference sequence). The junction had 8 bases not matched to a gene; V was cut back by 3 bases and J by 7 bases. For the CDR3, the DNA is TGTGCCAGTAGTATCATAGCGGGAGGGGTCAATGAGCAGTACTTC. It is translated as CASSIIAGGVNEQYF.

This clonotype was recorded only once. This chain connects TRBV3-1 to TRBJ1-5; 7 positions match TRBD1. Unmatched junction bases numbered 8, after V lost 7 bases and J lost 2 bases. Germline values: CDR1 LGHDT, CDR2 YNNKEL (reference sequence). The CDR3 is 15 amino acids. CDR3 sequence: CASIIPGQGNQPQHF. In nucleotides, the CDR3 is TGTGCCAGCATCATCCCCGGACAGGGCAATCAGCCCCAGCATTTT.

The gene calls are TRBV10-3 and TRBJ2-3, with a tentative D call TRBD1 (5 bases). Trimming left V 6 bases short and J 0 bases short, with 13 bases between. CDR3 length equals 15 residues. Germline CDR1 reads ENHRY; CDR2 reads SYGVKD. The CDR3 DNA sequence: TGTGCCATCAGCTTACCAGGGTTTAGCACAGATACGCAGTATTTT. Amino acid sequence: CAISLPGFSTDTQYF.

To note about this clonotype: The junction departs from germline at one end; a sequencing error may be responsible. The chain joins TRBV7-2 to TRBJ1-6; no clear D. Looked up from germline, CDR1 is SGHTA and CDR2 is FQGNSA. The CDR3 sequence is 16 residues long. The CDR3 coding sequence is TGTGCCAGCAGCTTAGCAGGGTCTACCTATAGTTCACCCCTCCACTTT. Translated: CASSLAGSTYSSPLHF. The full variable domain, with the rest looked up from reference TRBV7-2 and TRBJ1-6, is GAGVSQSPSNKVTEKGKDVELRCDPISGHTALYWYRQSLGQGLEFLIYFQGNSAPDKSGLPSDRFSAERTGGSVSTLTIQRTQQEDSAVYLCASSLAGSTYSSPLHFGNGTRLTVT.

Points on this clonotype: One junction end does not reproduce the germline sequence, and a read error may be involved. The chain has TRBV4-1 and TRBJ2-3; D possibly matches TRBD1 or TRBD2 (6 bases each). Germline CDR1 reads MGHRA; CDR2 reads YSYEKL. The CDR3 has 12 residues. The CDR3 region has the DNA TGCGCCGGCAGCCAAGGGGGGGATACGCAGTATTTT. Encoded protein: CAGSQGGDTQYF.

The chain links TRBV27 to TRBJ2-2, with 15 bases matching TRBD2. J was trimmed by 5 bases and V by 5 bases; bases with no gene match: 6. CDR3 size: 17 residues. Germline-derived CDR1 and CDR2 are MNHEY and SMNVEV (reference sequence). The CDR3 spells CASSPPGLAGGTGELFF. The CDR3, as DNA: TGTGCCAGCAGTCCCCCCGGACTAGCGGGAGGGACCGGGGAGCTGTTTTTT.

This clonotype was counted only a few times. V and J are TRBV7-2 and TRBJ2-1; weak D call: TRBD2 (6 bases). The germline V gene encodes CDR1 SGHTA and CDR2 FQGNSA. The germline V and J ends were trimmed by 5 bases and 5 bases, with 16 bases remaining between them. CDR3 length: 15 amino acids. Written as DNA, the CDR3 is TGTGCCAGCAGCCCCCAGGGCTGGGGGGACAATGAGCAGTTCTTC. This codes for CASSPQGWGDNEQFF.

This clonotype was counted only a few times. The DNA of the CDR3 is TGCAGTGCTAGCCCTACTACGGCCAATGAGCAGTTCTTC. This gives the protein CSASPTTANEQFF. The chain carries TRBV20-1 and TRBJ2-1; no reliable D call. Germline V CDR1 and CDR2: DFQATT, SNEGSKA (reference sequence). The CDR3 spans 13 residues. Deletions cut 3 bases from V and 6 bases from J, with 12 bases between.